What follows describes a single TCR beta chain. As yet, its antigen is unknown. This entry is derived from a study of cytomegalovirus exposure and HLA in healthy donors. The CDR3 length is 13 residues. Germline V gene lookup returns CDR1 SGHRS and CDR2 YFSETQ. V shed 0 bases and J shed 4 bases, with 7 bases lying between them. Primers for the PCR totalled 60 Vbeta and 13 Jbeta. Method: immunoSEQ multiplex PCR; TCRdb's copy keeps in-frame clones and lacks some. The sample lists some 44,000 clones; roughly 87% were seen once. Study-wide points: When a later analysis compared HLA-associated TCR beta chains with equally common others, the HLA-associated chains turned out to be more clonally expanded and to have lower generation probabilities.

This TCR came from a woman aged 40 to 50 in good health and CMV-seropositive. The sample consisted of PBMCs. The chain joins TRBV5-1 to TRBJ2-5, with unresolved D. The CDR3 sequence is CASSLDSSETQYF. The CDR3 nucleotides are TGCGCCAGCAGCTTGGACAGTTCAGAGACCCAGTACTTC.